This T cell receptor (beta chain) was profiled in a study of T cell changes during pregnancy in multiple sclerosis. The assay was immunoSEQ multiplex PCR, and TCRdb's table has in-frame clones only and misses some. The table lists tens of thousands of clones, approximately 94% of them singletons, with about 3% in the top ten. Trimming removed 0 bases from V and 0 bases from J, with 12 bases in between. Germline CDR1 LGHNA, CDR2 YNFKEQ. The CDR3 sequence is 16 residues long. This chain uses TRBV4-2 with TRBJ2-7; a weak D match, TRBD1 (5 bases). The TCR sequence derives from a female donor with multiple sclerosis, enrolled in a pregnancy study. Sequencing was performed on CD8+ T cells from peripheral blood mononuclear cells, taken in the third trimester of pregnancy. The CDR3 DNA reads TGTGCCAGCAGCCAAGATGGGGCCGACAGCTCCTACGAGCAGTACTTC. Translating gives CASSQDGADSSYEQYF.